Below are 18 T cell receptor beta chains sequenced from a single sample in a study of CD8+CD57+ T cells in acquired aplastic anemia. It was genomic DNA that served as the template for profiling TCR beta VDJ and CDR3. TCRdb re-called the reads through MiXCR, storing one row per CDR3 protein. The sample lists 150,000 to 200,000 distinct CDR3 sequences, 65% to 75% occurring once. CD8+CD57+ cell expansion, shown by flow cytometry, had occurred in the patients selected for sequencing. Sequencing was done on a sample of sorted CD4+, CD8+, or CD8+CD57+ T cells (not recorded which) from PBMCs. The source of these receptors is a human donor with aplastic anemia.

This clonotype was detected only a few times. J is TRBJ2-2 and V is TRBV2, with D possibly matching TRBD2 (6 bases). From germline, CDR1 is SNHLY and CDR2 FYNNEI. This CDR3 has 16 amino acids. V was pared by 4 bases and J by 0 bases, with 12 bases between. For the CDR3, the DNA is TGTGCCAGCAGTGTGGAGGGCAGCGCGAACACCGGGGAGCTGTTTTTT. Protein product: CASSVEGSANTGELFF. The variable domain in full, completed from reference TRBV2 and TRBJ2-2, reads EPEVTQTPSHQVTQMGQEVILRCVPISNHLYFYWYRQILGQKVEFLVSFYNNEISEKSEIFDDQFSVERPDGSNFTLKIRSTKLEDSAMYFCASSVEGSANTGELFFGEGSRLTVL.

This chain connects TRBV2 to TRBJ1-2, with a possible D match to TRBD1 (5 bases). The V end lost 5 bases, the J end lost 7 bases, and 14 bases lay between the germline ends. CDR1 and CDR2 (germline): SNHLY, FYNNEI. The CDR3 runs 13 residues. The CDR3 loop reads CASSHRGGTGYTF. Written as DNA, the CDR3 is TGTGCCAGCAGTCACCGTGGGGGAACTGGCTACACCTTC.

The sample holds one count of this clonotype. The rearrangement joins TRBV9 to TRBJ1-6; TRBD1 agrees at 7 bases. V dropped 0 bases and J dropped 9; count of bases not matched to a gene: 3. There are 14 residues in the CDR3. Germline CDR1 reads SGDLS; CDR2 reads YYNGEE. DNA for the CDR3: TGTGCCAGCAGCGTAGGAGGGGGCCGTTCACCCCTCCACTTT. Translated: CASSVGGGRSPLHF.

CDR3 in amino acids: CASRHDQGAVYEQYF. CDR3 nucleotides: TGTGCCAGCAGGCACGACCAGGGGGCAGTGTACGAGCAGTACTTC. The J gene is TRBJ2-7, the V gene TRBV9; 8 bases align to TRBD1. V was clipped by 5 bases and J by 4 bases; unmatched bases: 11. This CDR3 comprises 15 residues. CDR1 and CDR2 from the germline V gene are SGDLS and YYNGEE.

The sample holds many counts of this clonotype. J is TRBJ1-6 and V is TRBV7-8; 8 bases are a match to TRBD1. The CDR3 runs 17 residues. V lost 1 base, J lost 7 bases, and 9 bases stayed unmatched. CDR1 is SGHVS and CDR2 is FQNEAQ in the germline V gene. CDR3 loop: CASSLGGTGFPNSPLHF. In DNA form, the CDR3 reads TGTGCCAGCAGCTTAGGTGGGACAGGTTTCCCGAATTCACCCCTCCACTTT.

This chain uses TRBV25-1 with TRBJ1-1, with D possibly being TRBD1 (6 bases). Germline-derived CDR1 and CDR2 are MGHDK and SYGVNS. There are 17 residues in the CDR3. V was clipped by 1 base and J by 0 bases, with 15 bases between them. This CDR3 is CASSESRPGTMNTEAFF. Here the CDR3 DNA reads TGTGCCAGCAGTGAATCGCGTCCCGGGACAATGAACACTGAAGCTTTCTTT.

The sample holds a few counts of this clonotype. V and J are TRBV6-1 and TRBJ2-1; 9 bases align to TRBD1. Per the germline V gene, CDR1 is MNHNS and CDR2 is SASEGT. This CDR3 spans 15 amino acids. Losses at the gene ends were 7 bases for V and 7 bases for J; bases not matched to a gene: 11. CDR3 DNA: TGTGCCAGCACCATGGGACAGGGTGATAGTAATGAGCAGTTCTTC. Translating it yields CASTMGQGDSNEQFF.

Details on this clonotype: In this CDR3 the conserved last residue, phenylalanine or tryptophan, is missing, so a read error is likely. The chain links TRBV20-1 to TRBJ1-1; unclear D gene. V dropped 4 bases and J dropped 11 bases, with 14 bases sitting between them. The V gene's germline CDR1 is DFQATT and CDR2 SNEGSKA (reference sequence). The CDR3 has 11 amino acids. CDR3 residues: CSATRESGAFL. DNA for the CDR3: TGCAGTGCTACCCGGGAATCGGGTGCTTTCCTT.

To note about this clonotype: The junction differs from germline at one of its ends, possibly a read error. V is TRBV7-3 and J is TRBJ2-6, with D perhaps matching TRBD1 (5 bases). Germline lookup yields CDR1 SGHTA and CDR2 FQGTGA. The CDR3 loop spans 17 amino acids. Here the CDR3 reads CASSQAGAHSGANVLTF. DNA for the CDR3: TGCGCCAGCAGCCAAGCTGGGGCGCACTCTGGGGCCAACGTCCTGACTTTC.

As concerns this clonotype: Sequence at one end of the junction differs from germline and may be a read error. CDR3 in DNA: TGTGCCACCAGTGACTCGACGGGGGATCGATCCTACGAGCAGTACTTC. Its translation: CATSDSTGDRSYEQYF. V usage is TRBV6-4 and J usage is TRBJ2-7, with TRBD2 as a possible D gene (6 bases). The germline CDR1 and CDR2 sequences are MRHNA and SNTAGT. CDR3 length equals 16 residues.

The chain has TRBV5-6 and TRBJ2-7, with 10 bases fitting TRBD2. This CDR3 spans 14 amino acids. The germline gives CDR1 SGHDT, CDR2 YYEEEE. The V segment lost 2 bases and the J segment 5 bases; nucleotides outside the gene matches: 4. The CDR3 region is CASSFPSGGNEQYF. The CDR3 DNA is TGTGCCAGCAGCTTCCCTAGCGGGGGAAACGAGCAGTACTTC.

This clonotype was counted a few times. The chain employs TRBV25-1 and TRBJ2-1; 14 bases are a match to TRBD2. Germline CDR1 is MGHDK and CDR2 is SYGVNS. V dropped 8 bases and J dropped 5; count of bases not matched to a gene: 2. This CDR3 has 14 amino acids. CDR3 protein: CASRTSGGNNEQFF. CDR3 bases: TGTGCCAGCCGGACTAGCGGGGGGAACAATGAGCAGTTCTTC.

The genes are TRBV7-9 and TRBJ2-1; 11 nucleotides align to TRBD1. Trimming cost V 2 bases and J 6 bases; bases outside gene matches: 9. This CDR3 region has 17 residues. CDR1 and CDR2 from the germline V gene are SEHNR and FQNEAQ (reference sequence). The CDR3 region has the DNA TGTGCCAGCAGCTTACCACTTTCTGGGACAGGGGGCAATGAGCAGTTCTTC. It is translated as CASSLPLSGTGGNEQFF.

This chain uses TRBV19 with TRBJ2-7, with 7 bases identical to TRBD2. Germline lookup yields CDR1 LNHDA and CDR2 SQIVND (reference sequence). CDR3 length: 14 amino acids. V dropped 4 bases and J dropped 0; count of bases not matched to a gene: 3. CDR3 DNA: TGTGCCAGTAGTAACTCGGGGGGCTCCTACGAGCAGTACTTC. It encodes CASSNSGGSYEQYF.

The chain links TRBV4-3 to TRBJ2-7; D perhaps matches TRBD1 (6 bases). The CDR3 is 15 amino acids. V lost 0 bases, J lost 5 bases, and 14 bases lay in between. Per the germline V gene, CDR1 is LGHNA and CDR2 is YSLEER. The CDR3 nucleotides read TGCGCCAGCAGCCAAGATAGGCAGGGGATCGACGAGCAGTACTTC. This codes for CASSQDRQGIDEQYF.

Worth noting for this clonotype: One end of the junction fails to match germline, which may point to a read error. V is TRBV9 and J is TRBJ2-5, with D perhaps TRBD1 or TRBD2 (5 bases each). CDR1 is SGDLS and CDR2 is YYNGEE in the germline V gene. The CDR3 extends over 18 amino acids. Here the CDR3 DNA reads TGCGCCAGCAGCCAAGAACGGACCGGGACCGTCTACCAAGAGACCCAGTACTTC. It yields the protein CASSQERTGTVYQETQYF.

This chain links TRBV20-1 with TRBJ2-1; 11 bases match TRBD2. The germline CDR1 and CDR2 sequences are DFQATT and SNEGSKA (reference sequence). Unmatched junction bases numbered 20, after V lost 6 bases and J lost 4 bases. This CDR3 has 19 amino acids. The CDR3 bases are TGCAGTGCCGTAGGGGGGTTAGCGGGAGGGCCGGGAGGGTACAATGAGCAGTTCTTC. Residues: CSAVGGLAGGPGGYNEQFF.

The chain joins TRBV5-4 to TRBJ1-3; D may be TRBD1 (6 bases). The germline V gene has CDR1 SGHNT and CDR2 YYREEE (reference sequence). V was cut by 0 bases and J by 4 bases, with 11 bases left in between. The CDR3 totals 15 residues. The CDR3 nucleotides read TGTGCCAGCAGCTTGGATGCAGGGGCCGGAAACACCATATATTTT. It is translated as CASSLDAGAGNTIYF.